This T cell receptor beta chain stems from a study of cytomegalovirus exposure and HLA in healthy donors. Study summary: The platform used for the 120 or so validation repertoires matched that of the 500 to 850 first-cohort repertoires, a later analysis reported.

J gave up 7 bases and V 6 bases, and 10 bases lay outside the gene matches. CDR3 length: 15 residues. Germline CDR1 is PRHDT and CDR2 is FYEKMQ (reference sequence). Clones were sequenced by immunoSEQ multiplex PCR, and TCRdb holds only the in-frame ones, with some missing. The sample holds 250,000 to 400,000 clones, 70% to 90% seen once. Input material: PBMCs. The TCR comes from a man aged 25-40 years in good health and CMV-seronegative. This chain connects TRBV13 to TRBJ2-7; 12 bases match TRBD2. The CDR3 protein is CASSIRTSGALEQYF. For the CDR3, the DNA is TGTGCCAGCAGTATTCGGACTAGCGGGGCCTTAGAGCAGTACTTC.